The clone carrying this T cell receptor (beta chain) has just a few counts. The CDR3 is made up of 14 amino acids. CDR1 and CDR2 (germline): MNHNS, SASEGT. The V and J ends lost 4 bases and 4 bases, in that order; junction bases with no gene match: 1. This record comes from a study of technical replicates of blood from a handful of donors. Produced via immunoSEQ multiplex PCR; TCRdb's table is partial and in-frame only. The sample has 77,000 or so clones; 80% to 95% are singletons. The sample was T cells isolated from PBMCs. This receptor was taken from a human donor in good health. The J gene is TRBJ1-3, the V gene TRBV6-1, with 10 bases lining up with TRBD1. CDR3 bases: TGTGCCAGCAGTGTGGACAGGGGGGGAAACACCATATATTTT. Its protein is CASSVDRGGNTIYF.